What follows is one T cell receptor beta chain and its context. The data belong to a study of blood T cell repertoires in COVID-19. Study summary: Samples of COVID-19 (acute and convalescent) were obtained from the United States, Italy and Spain. Sources were T cells, B-cell-depleted T cells, or PBMCs; the material itself was cDNA or gDNA.

The CDR3 has 12 residues. Trimming removed 7 bases from V and 3 bases from J, with 8 bases in between. Germline-derived CDR1 and CDR2 are SNHLY and FYNNEI. Original methodology: Scientists estimated how many nucleated cells there were by amplifying reference gene primers. Measured with immunoSEQ multiplex PCR; TCRdb has only the in-frame clones, and not every one. V and J calls and clone size are as listed in that table; D and trimming were resolved from the DNA. The sample lists 80,000 to 100,000 clones; about 90% were seen once. This TCR was sampled from a human donor with active COVID-19. The donor label of this sample is uncertain. This sequence joins TRBV2 and TRBJ2-3, with D maybe TRBD2 (6 bases). Sample: peripheral blood. The CDR3 sequence: CASIRETDTQYF. In DNA, the CDR3 is TGTGCCAGCATCCGGGAGACAGATACGCAGTATTTT.